The 6 T cell receptor beta chains presented below share a single source sample, sequenced in a study of blood T cell repertoires in COVID-19. Only in-frame clones appear in the TCRdb table, and some are missing; sequencing was by immunoSEQ multiplex PCR. The table shows approximately 170,000 clones, with around 85% occurring only once. Sequenced input: peripheral blood. These receptors were obtained from a woman aged 70-85 years with acute or convalescent COVID-19.

The V call is TRBV7-9, the J call TRBJ2-3; 11 nucleotides agree with TRBD1. The V and J ends lost 3 bases and 9 bases, in that order; junction bases with no gene match: 17. The CDR3 covers 18 residues. Germline CDR1 reads SEHNR; CDR2 reads FQNEAQ (reference sequence). The CDR3 spells CASSFFPLAWTGGDTQYF. CDR3 DNA: TGTGCCAGCAGCTTTTTCCCCCTCGCTTGGACAGGGGGCGACACGCAGTATTTT.

The chain combines TRBV6-2 or TRBV6-3 with TRBJ1-1; 7 bases agree with TRBD1. CDR1 is MNHEY and CDR2 is SVGEGT in the germline V gene. The CDR3 contains 14 residues. The junction had 8 bases not matched to a gene; V was cut back by 5 bases and J by 5 bases. CDR3 coding DNA: TGTGCCAGCAGTAGGAGGGGGCGCGGGACTGAAGCTTTCTTT. Amino acid sequence: CASSRRGRGTEAFF.

The chain has TRBV30 and TRBJ2-3; possibly TRBD2 for D (5 bases). The CDR3 sequence is 13 residues long. From germline, CDR1 is GTSNPN and CDR2 SVGIG (reference sequence). Trimming removed 3 bases at V and 9 bases at J, with 16 bases between. The CDR3 reads CAWSPHKGGTQYF. The CDR3 DNA is TGTGCCTGGAGCCCACATAAGGGCGGGACGCAGTATTTT.

In this sample, this clone turned up once. This sequence joins TRBV6-1 and TRBJ1-3; D not resolved. Trimming cost V 8 bases and J 4 bases, with 6 bases left between them. Germline V lookup: CDR1 MNHNS, CDR2 SASEGT. The CDR3 is 11 residues long. CDR3: CASVTGNTIYF. The CDR3 coding sequence is TGTGCCAGCGTTACAGGAAACACCATATATTTT.

This clone was detected only a few times. This sequence joins TRBV27 and TRBJ2-6, with D possibly TRBD2 on 6 matching bases. Trimming cost V 7 bases and J 4 bases, with 11 bases left between them. Germline values: CDR1 MNHEY, CDR2 SMNVEV (reference sequence). This CDR3 has 14 amino acids. The CDR3 reads CASMEGLGANVLTF. The CDR3 DNA sequence: TGTGCCAGCATGGAGGGGTTGGGGGCCAACGTCCTGACTTTC.

The J gene is TRBJ1-3, the V gene TRBV6-2 or TRBV6-3, with no clear D. Trimming left V 4 bases short and J 0 bases short, with 16 bases between. The CDR3 is 17 amino acids. CDR1 and CDR2 (germline): MNHEY, SVGEGT. The CDR3 here is CASSSPAGVSSGNTIYF. The CDR3 DNA sequence: TGTGCCAGCAGTTCCCCGGCCGGGGTCTCCTCTGGAAACACCATATATTTT.